The 32 T cell receptor beta chains below were found in one sample sequenced in a study of cytomegalovirus exposure and HLA in healthy donors (dated by TCRdb to 2015 to 2018). Receptor libraries were prepared by the immunoSEQ multiplex PCR assay. The multiplex PCR relied on a mix of 60 forward primers for TCR Vbeta segments and 13 reverse primers for TCR Jbeta segments. TCRdb mirrors the immuneACCESS table, restricted to in-frame sequences. Some clones are absent from its copies; in checked studies, under half trace to an unresolved V gene, and the reason for the others is unknown. This sample lists 100,000 to 150,000 clones; roughly 74% were detected once. The top ten clonotypes cover roughly 7% of the sample. The sample was PBMCs. Receptors originate from a male donor in good health and CMV-seronegative.

This clone has more than one count but fewer than ten. This rearrangement joins TRBV4-2 to TRBJ1-2, with D perhaps TRBD1 (6 bases). In germline, CDR1 is LGHNA, CDR2 YNFKEQ. The CDR3 sequence is 14 residues long. Trimming shortened V by 1 base and J by 5 bases, and 11 bases separated the two germline ends. The CDR3 bases are TGTGCCAGCAGCCAAGGATCAGGGGCGTATGGCTACACCTTC. Protein: CASSQGSGAYGYTF.

V and J are TRBV7-2 and TRBJ2-5; D remains unclear. Between the trimmed V and J ends, which lost 4 bases and 3 bases, there was a span of 9 bases. CDR1 and CDR2 from the germline V gene are SGHTA and FQGNSA. This CDR3 is built from 13 residues. CDR3 protein: CASSSRLEETQYF. The CDR3 DNA sequence: TGTGCCAGCAGCTCCCGACTGGAAGAGACCCAGTACTTC.

This chain uses TRBV4-2 with TRBJ1-3; unclear D gene. The CDR3 has 16 amino acids. V was pared by 0 bases and J by 4 bases, with 13 bases between. Germline CDR1 LGHNA, CDR2 YNFKEQ. CDR3 residues: CASSQDEAGIGNTIYF. The CDR3 bases are TGTGCCAGCAGCCAAGATGAAGCCGGGATCGGAAACACCATATATTTT.

The rearrangement links TRBV7-9 to TRBJ2-2, with D perhaps TRBD1 (5 bases). V dropped 5 bases and J dropped 10 bases, with 8 bases sitting between them. Germline V gives CDR1 SEHNR, CDR2 FQNEAQ (reference sequence). This CDR3 has 11 amino acids. CDR3 sequence reads: CASSLGQELFF. CDR3 nucleotides: TGTGCCAGCAGCCTAGGACAGGAGCTGTTTTTT.

There are a few counts of this clone. The genes are TRBV5-1 and TRBJ1-4, with D unclear. Per germline, CDR1 SGHRS and CDR2 YFSETQ. Trimming stripped 0 bases from V and 6 bases from J, with 12 bases between. This CDR3 is 15 amino acids long. The CDR3 loop reads CASSLGGGSDEKLFF. The CDR3 nucleotides are TGCGCCAGCAGCTTGGGGGGAGGGTCGGATGAAAAACTGTTTTTT. Using reference TRBV5-1 and TRBJ1-4 for the parts outside the CDR3, the full variable domain is KAGVTQTPRYLIKTRGQQVTLSCSPISGHRSVSWYQQTPGQGLQFLFEYFSETQRNKGNFPGRFSGRQFSNSRSEMNVSTLELGDSALYLCASSLGGGSDEKLFFGSGTQLSVL.

This rearrangement joins TRBV4-1 to TRBJ2-7, with D possibly matching TRBD2 (5 bases). The CDR3 loop spans 17 amino acids. CDR1 and CDR2 (germline): MGHRA, YSYEKL. Between the trimmed V and J ends, which lost 4 bases and 2 bases, there was a span of 21 bases. The CDR3 spells CASSPNQWTLGTYEQYF. The CDR3 nucleotides read TGCGCCAGCAGCCCCAACCAGTGGACTCTCGGGACCTACGAGCAGTACTTC.

The V gene is TRBV10-2, the J gene TRBJ1-5; D is ambiguous. The CDR3 extends over 12 amino acids. Trimming took 7 bases from V and 4 from J, leaving 8 bases between them. CDR1 and CDR2 from the germline V gene are WSHSY and SAAADI. CDR3 nucleotide sequence: TGCGCCAGCACGGTCGGGAATCAGCCCCAGCATTTT. Protein: CASTVGNQPQHF.

The V gene is TRBV27, the J gene TRBJ2-5; TRBD1 matches at 9 bases. Matching the DNA end better, TRBJ2-7 makes the J call doubtful. Germline CDR1 and CDR2: MNHEY and SMNVEV (reference sequence). The length of the CDR3 is 14 residues. The CDR3 sequence is CASSVDRGTGEQYF. In DNA, the CDR3 is TGTGCCAGCAGTGTGGACAGGGGAACGGGCGAGCAGTACTTC.

The rearrangement joins TRBV30 to TRBJ2-7; 7 bases agree with TRBD1. The junction had 11 bases not matched to a gene; V was cut back by 4 bases and J by 5 bases. The germline CDR1 and CDR2 sequences are GTSNPN and SVGIG (reference sequence). The CDR3 consists of 14 residues. CDR3 loop: CAWNPPTGFHEQYF. DNA of the CDR3: TGTGCCTGGAACCCCCCGACAGGGTTCCACGAGCAGTACTTC.

V is TRBV19 and J is TRBJ2-3; 9 nucleotides line up with TRBD2. Unmatched junction bases numbered 2, after V lost 3 bases and J lost 4 bases. CDR1 and CDR2 from the germline V gene are LNHDA and SQIVND (reference sequence). CDR3 length equals 14 residues. The CDR3 DNA is TGTGCCAGTAGTATGGGCGGGGGGGCAGATACGCAGTATTTT. Its protein product is CASSMGGGADTQYF.

The V gene is TRBV4-3, the J gene TRBJ1-2, with 8 bases identical to TRBD1. The CDR3 consists of 16 residues. J lost 4 bases, V lost 0 bases, and 7 bases had no gene match. Per germline, CDR1 LGHNA and CDR2 YSLEER. Here the CDR3 DNA reads TGCGCCAGCAGCCAAGATCTAAACAGGGGGTCCTATGGCTACACCTTC. Protein product: CASSQDLNRGSYGYTF.

This clone was counted a single time. The gene calls are TRBV6-1 and TRBJ2-1; TRBD2 is a possible D gene (6 bases). In germline, CDR1 is MNHNS, CDR2 SASEGT. Trimming cost V 4 bases and J 12 bases, with 7 bases left between them. This CDR3 has 10 residues. This CDR3 reads CASSGRGQFF. The CDR3 region has the DNA TGTGCCAGCAGTGGGAGGGGGCAGTTCTTC.

This clone was observed a single time. The chain carries TRBV5-1 and TRBJ1-1; 10 positions agree with TRBD1. Trimming took 5 bases from V and 4 from J; bases not matched to a gene: 5. This CDR3 contains 14 residues. Germline CDR1 and CDR2: SGHRS and YFSETQ. CDR3 DNA: TGCGCCAGCAGGGCCGGGACAGGGGCCACTGAAGCTTTCTTT. Translation: CASRAGTGATEAFF. Full variable domain (missing parts from reference TRBV5-1 and TRBJ1-1): KAGVTQTPRYLIKTRGQQVTLSCSPISGHRSVSWYQQTPGQGLQFLFEYFSETQRNKGNFPGRFSGRQFSNSRSEMNVSTLELGDSALYLCASRAGTGATEAFFGQGTRLTVV.

The chain recombines TRBV18 with TRBJ2-5; 11 bases are a match to TRBD2. With the DNA end fitting TRBJ2-7 better, the J assignment may be wrong. CDR1 is KGHSH and CDR2 is LQKENI in the germline V gene. This CDR3 region has 16 residues. The CDR3 reads CASSPRSSGRAYEQYF. The CDR3 nucleotides read TGTGCCAGCTCACCACGTAGTAGCGGGAGGGCCTACGAGCAGTACTTC.

This rearrangement joins TRBV10-1 to TRBJ1-2; D uncertain. V lost 8 bases, J lost 3 bases, and 19 bases lay in between. The germline V gene encodes CDR1 WNHNN and CDR2 SYGVQD (reference sequence). The CDR3 contains 15 residues. CDR3 DNA sequence: TGCGCCAGCGGTGGCACGCGAGAAGAGGACTATGGCTACACCTTC. Residues: CASGGTREEDYGYTF.

In its sample, this clone was seen a few times. CDR3 protein: CASSPPVNTEAFF. CDR3 nucleotide sequence: TGTGCCAGCAGCCCTCCAGTGAACACTGAAGCTTTCTTT. The V call is TRBV28, the J call TRBJ1-1, with D hard to call. V lost 6 bases and J lost 0, with 8 bases in between. The CDR3 totals 13 residues. CDR1 and CDR2 (germline): MDHEN, SYDVKM.

The rearrangement joins TRBV19 to TRBJ2-4; no firm D call. The CDR3 sequence is 14 residues long. Germline V gene data show CDR1 as LNHDA and CDR2 as SQIVND (reference sequence). V was clipped by 2 bases and J by 6 bases, with 11 bases between them. The CDR3 loop reads CASSINGPSNIQYF. The CDR3 DNA reads TGTGCCAGTAGTATAAATGGGCCTTCAAACATTCAGTACTTC. Full variable domain (missing parts from reference TRBV19 and TRBJ2-4): DGGITQSPKYLFRKEGQNVTLSCEQNLNHDAMYWYRQDPGQGLRLIYYSQIVNDFQKGDIAEGYSVSREKKESFPLTVTSAQKNPTAFYLCASSINGPSNIQYFGAGTRLSVL.

The chain uses TRBV14 and TRBJ2-7; tentative D call: TRBD2 (5 bases). The CDR3 extends over 13 amino acids. The V gene's germline CDR1 is SGHDN and CDR2 FVKESK. V was shortened by 1 base and J by 2 bases, with 6 bases between the two germline ends. The CDR3 here is CASSQGGPYEQYF. CDR3 nucleotides: TGTGCCAGCAGCCAAGGAGGGCCCTACGAGCAGTACTTC.

The chain carries TRBV5-4 and TRBJ1-3; TRBD1 aligns across 10 bases. V lost 9 bases and J lost 1; bases outside the gene matches: 7. The CDR3 consists of 15 residues. CDR1 and CDR2 (germline): SGHNT, YYREEE (reference sequence). For the CDR3, the DNA is TGTGCCACCCAAGACAGGGGGCGTTCTGGAAACACCATATATTTT. This encodes CATQDRGRSGNTIYF.

This clone was seen only once. The chain employs TRBV21-1 and TRBJ2-3; the table gives TRBD2 as D, unverified against the DNA. TRBV21-1 is an annotated pseudogene. The CDR3 totals 12 residues. CDR3 amino acids: CASIRTQDTQYF. DNA of the CDR3: TGTGCCAGCATTAGGACTCAGGATACGCAGTATTTT.

The count of this clone is one. V and J are TRBV27 and TRBJ2-5; D is possibly TRBD2 (6 bases). Trimming left V 4 bases short and J 9 bases short, with 15 bases between. CDR1 is MNHEY and CDR2 is SMNVEV in the germline V gene (reference sequence). The CDR3 runs 13 residues. CDR3 in amino acids: CASSSGAAGAQYF. Written as DNA, the CDR3 is TGTGCCAGCAGTTCGGGAGCCGCCGGGGCCCAGTACTTC.

For the CDR3, the DNA is TGCGCCAGCAGCGAGACCGGGACAGGGATCGACGAGCAGTACTTC. This codes for CASSETGTGIDEQYF. The gene calls are TRBV5-1 and TRBJ2-7; 9 bases align to TRBD1. CDR3 length: 15 amino acids. V dropped 4 bases and J dropped 5; count of bases not matched to a gene: 10. Per the germline V gene, CDR1 is SGHRS and CDR2 is YFSETQ.

This rearrangement joins TRBV2 to TRBJ2-1; 7 bases align to TRBD2. There are 14 residues in the CDR3. From germline, CDR1 is SNHLY and CDR2 FYNNEI. The V gene end was trimmed by 8 bases and the J gene end by 8 bases; junction bases not matched to a gene: 12. The CDR3 nucleotides are TGTGCCAGCGGGCTCGGGAGGTGGGTGGATGAGCAGTTCTTC. Translation gives CASGLGRWVDEQFF.

The CDR3 reads CASNDRFGGEYNEQFF. The CDR3 bases are TGTGCCAGCAACGATAGATTTGGGGGGGAATACAATGAGCAGTTCTTC. The chain joins TRBV7-8 to TRBJ2-1, with 7 bases aligning to TRBD2. The CDR3 covers 16 residues. Unmatched junction bases numbered 13, after V lost 7 bases and J lost 4 bases. CDR1 and CDR2 (germline): SGHVS, FQNEAQ.

The chain is built from TRBV4-3 and TRBJ2-1; TRBD1 might be the D (5 bases). The V and J ends lost 0 bases and 4 bases respectively, with 10 bases between them. CDR1 and CDR2 from the germline V gene are LGHNA and YSLEER. This CDR3 region has 15 residues. In nucleotides, the CDR3 is TGCGCCAGCAGCCAAGAGAGACAGACGTACAATGAGCAGTTCTTC. Its protein is CASSQERQTYNEQFF.

The V call is TRBV16, the J call TRBJ2-1; possible D gene TRBD2, 5 bases. The V end lost 4 bases, the J end lost 4 bases, and 14 bases lay between the germline ends. CDR1 and CDR2 from the germline V gene are KGHSY and FQNENV. The CDR3 contains 15 residues. The CDR3 sequence is CASSLSPGGYNEQFF. In DNA, the CDR3 is TGTGCCAGCAGCCTTTCCCCTGGCGGGTACAATGAGCAGTTCTTC.

This chain joins TRBV14 and TRBJ2-7; 7 bases fit TRBD1. From germline, CDR1 is SGHDN and CDR2 FVKESK. V dropped 0 bases and J dropped 12; count of bases not matched to a gene: 5. The length of the CDR3 is 12 residues. The CDR3 nucleotides read TGTGCCAGCAGCCAAGACGTAGGGGGCCGGTACTTC. Its protein is CASSQDVGGRYF.

This rearrangement joins TRBV28 to TRBJ2-7; D remains unclear. The V and J ends lost 4 bases and 2 bases respectively, with 9 bases between them. The CDR3 has 13 amino acids. Germline V gene lookup returns CDR1 MDHEN and CDR2 SYDVKM. CDR3 sequence reads: CASSSTPAYEQYF. The CDR3, as DNA: TGTGCCAGCAGTTCCACCCCGGCCTACGAGCAGTACTTC.

The gene calls are TRBV7-6 and TRBJ1-1; 7 bases match TRBD1. The germline V gene encodes CDR1 SGHVS and CDR2 FNYEAQ. V trimming: 5 bases; J trimming: 5 bases; junction bases outside the gene matches: 11. CDR3 length equals 15 residues. In DNA form, the CDR3 reads TGTGCCAGCAGCATGAACAGGGGAAGGGGGACTGAAGCTTTCTTT. Protein sequence: CASSMNRGRGTEAFF.

The chain combines TRBV15 with TRBJ2-1, with 8 bases matching TRBD1. CDR1 and CDR2 from the germline V gene are LNHNV and YYDKDF (reference sequence). This CDR3 contains 13 residues. V shed 3 bases, J shed 13 bases, and the junction held 8 bases outside the gene matches. Here the CDR3 DNA reads TGTGCCACCAGCAGGACCGGACAGGGCCAACAGTTCTTC. Protein: CATSRTGQGQQFF.

The J gene is TRBJ1-2, the V gene TRBV5-1; 8 nucleotides agree with TRBD1. This CDR3 is built from 14 residues. J gave up 7 bases and V 5 bases, and 10 bases lay outside the gene matches. Germline V gives CDR1 SGHRS, CDR2 YFSETQ. The CDR3 DNA is TGCGCCAGCAGGGGGGGACAGGCAAATGGTGGCTACACCTTC. Protein: CASRGGQANGGYTF.

This sequence joins TRBV2 and TRBJ2-5; TRBD2 is a possible D gene (6 bases). Germline-derived CDR1 and CDR2 are SNHLY and FYNNEI. This CDR3 spans 15 amino acids. Trimming took off 5 bases at V and 1 base at J, with 14 bases between the two ends. For the CDR3, the DNA is TGTGCCAGCAGTCAAAACAAGGGACTCCAAGAGACCCAGTACTTC. It encodes CASSQNKGLQETQYF.